These 27 T cell receptor beta chains came from one sample sequenced in a study of shared clonotypes between healthy human individuals. Using immunoSEQ multiplex PCR, the repertoire was profiled, and TCRdb retains in-frame clones only, with some absent. The table shows approximately 600,000 clones, with around 95% occurring only once. Naive CD8 populations comprised CD45RO-negative cells positively selected for CCR7, excluding terminally differentiated effector memory CD45RA+ cells. Sample: naive CD8+ T cells sorted from blood. The receptor source for this set is a woman in her 30s in good health.

This clone was detected only once. This chain joins TRBV19 and TRBJ2-7; the match to TRBD2 covers 9 bases. CDR1 LNHDA and CDR2 SQIVND come from the germline V gene (reference sequence). Unmatched junction bases numbered 9, after V lost 5 bases and J lost 4 bases. This CDR3 contains 15 residues. Here the CDR3 DNA reads TGTGCCAGTAGTCCAAAGACTAGCGGTGGGTACGAGCAGTACTTC. Its translation is CASSPKTSGGYEQYF. Variable domain in full (rest from reference TRBV19 and TRBJ2-7): DGGITQSPKYLFRKEGQNVTLSCEQNLNHDAMYWYRQDPGQGLRLIYYSQIVNDFQKGDIAEGYSVSREKKESFPLTVTSAQKNPTAFYLCASSPKTSGGYEQYFGPGTRLTVT.

This clone appeared a single time. V gene TRBV27 combines with J gene TRBJ2-7; perhaps D is TRBD1 or TRBD2 (5 bases each). The CDR3 has 14 amino acids. Trimming removed 4 bases from V and 0 bases from J, with 10 bases in between. CDR1 and CDR2 (germline): MNHEY, SMNVEV (reference sequence). The CDR3 coding sequence is TGTGCCAGCAGTTCGGGACGGAGCTCCTACGAGCAGTACTTC. Its protein is CASSSGRSSYEQYF.

The J gene is TRBJ2-5, the V gene TRBV27, with 8 bases that match TRBD2. The J call is uncertain, as TRBJ2-7 better fits the DNA end. The CDR3 consists of 15 residues. Germline V gene data show CDR1 as MNHEY and CDR2 as SMNVEV (reference sequence). CDR3 nucleotide sequence: TGTGCCAGCAGGATCCTAGCGGGCGGTTCCTACGAGCAGTACTTC. This gives the protein CASRILAGGSYEQYF.

V usage is TRBV28 and J usage is TRBJ2-1; D is ambiguous. The CDR3 covers 14 residues. The germline V gene encodes CDR1 MDHEN and CDR2 SYDVKM. With 3 bases removed from V and 8 bases from J, the gap between germline ends came to 14 bases. In nucleotides, the CDR3 is TGTGCCAGCAGTTTTGTAGCTACGGACGATGAGCAGTTCTTC. Translated, it gives CASSFVATDDEQFF.

The chain links TRBV28 to TRBJ2-7; tentative D call: TRBD2 (5 bases). Deletions cut 3 bases from V and 0 bases from J, with 15 bases between. The CDR3 has 16 residues. Per germline, CDR1 MDHEN and CDR2 SYDVKM. The CDR3: CASSLFGEGPSYEQYF. The CDR3 region has the DNA TGTGCCAGCAGTTTGTTCGGGGAAGGGCCCTCCTACGAGCAGTACTTC.

The chain links TRBV1 to TRBJ2-1; no check of the table's D call, TRBD2, against the DNA was made. TRBV1 is shown as a pseudogene. The CDR3 runs to 17 residues. The CDR3 nucleotides are TGCACCAGCACCTTACTAGCGGGACGAATGCCCTACAATGAGCAGTTCTTC. As protein: CTSTLLAGRMPYNEQFF.

The chain links TRBV13 to TRBJ1-1, with a tentative D call TRBD1 (6 bases). The CDR3 has 13 residues. Trimming cost V 3 bases and J 7 bases, with 12 bases left between them. Germline CDR1 PRHDT, CDR2 FYEKMQ (reference sequence). CDR3 protein: CASSFGGGFEAFF. In DNA, the CDR3 is TGTGCCAGCAGCTTCGGCGGGGGCTTTGAAGCTTTCTTT.

The J gene is TRBJ2-1, the V gene TRBV29-1; D unclear. CDR1 and CDR2 from the germline V gene are SQVTM and ANQGSEA. This CDR3 comprises 15 residues. The CDR3 bases are TGCAGGACCTCCGGACCGGCTAGCTCCTACAATGAGCAGTTCTTC. Translation gives CRTSGPASSYNEQFF.

Concerning this clone itself: Distinct nucleotide sequences in the sample also encode this CDR3. In DNA, the CDR3 is TGTGCCACTACTAGCGGAAGCTCCTACGAGCAGTACTTC. It codes for CATTSGSSYEQYF. J is TRBJ2-7 and V is TRBV5-4; the match to TRBD2 covers 8 bases. Germline V gene lookup returns CDR1 SGHNT and CDR2 YYREEE (reference sequence). V shed 9 bases and J 0 bases; nucleotides not matched to a gene: 5. This CDR3 has 13 amino acids.

The rearrangement uses TRBV27 and TRBJ2-3; D gene unclear. Trimming stripped 2 bases from V and 5 bases from J, with 8 bases between. Germline values: CDR1 MNHEY, CDR2 SMNVEV (reference sequence). CDR3 length: 13 amino acids. The CDR3, as DNA: TGTGCCAGCAGTTTAAGTGGGGTAGATACGCAGTATTTT. This encodes CASSLSGVDTQYF.

V is TRBV1 and J is TRBJ2-3; the table's D call, TRBD2, was not checked against the DNA. TRBV1 is a pseudogene. This CDR3 is built from 17 residues. The CDR3 sequence: CTSSQESAGAHTDTQYF. The CDR3 DNA follows: TGCACCAGCAGCCAAGAGTCGGCGGGAGCGCACACAGATACGCAGTATTTT.

The chain uses TRBV28 and TRBJ2-3; TRBD2 matches at 7 bases. CDR1 is MDHEN and CDR2 is SYDVKM in the germline V gene. CDR3 length: 15 amino acids. V lost 3 bases, J lost 1 base, and 4 bases stayed unmatched. CDR3 in amino acids: CASSFPAGGTDTQYF. The DNA for the CDR3 is TGTGCCAGCAGTTTTCCGGCGGGGGGCACAGATACGCAGTATTTT.

The rearrangement uses TRBV15 and TRBJ1-2; TRBD1 is a possible D gene (6 bases). The CDR3 covers 17 residues. Germline loops: CDR1 LNHNV, CDR2 YYDKDF (reference sequence). V lost 1 base, J lost 4 bases, and 19 bases lay in between. As DNA, the CDR3 is TGTGCCACCAGCAGAGGTAGGATAACCGAAGGGGGCTATGGCTACACCTTC. It translates to CATSRGRITEGGYGYTF.

This chain links TRBV28 with TRBJ2-1; 14 bases fit TRBD2. The CDR3 is 16 amino acids. J was trimmed by 8 bases and V by 3 bases; bases with no gene match: 6. The germline CDR1 and CDR2 sequences are MDHEN and SYDVKM. The CDR3 protein is CASSFLGLAGEDEQFF. The DNA of the CDR3 is TGTGCCAGCAGTTTTTTGGGACTAGCGGGAGAAGATGAGCAGTTCTTC.

This clone was seen a few times. The chain recombines TRBV7-9 with TRBJ1-2, with no clear D. Germline assignment: CDR1 SEHNR and CDR2 FQNEAQ (reference sequence). CDR3 length: 12 residues. V lost 3 bases and J 4 bases, leaving 6 bases between the germline ends. The CDR3 reads CASSLVAYGYTF. CDR3 sequence (DNA): TGTGCCAGCAGCTTGGTGGCCTATGGCTACACCTTC.

V and J are TRBV27 and TRBJ1-5; D may be TRBD1 (5 bases). The CDR3 contains 14 residues. V lost 5 bases, J lost 1 base, and 9 bases lay in between. The germline CDR1 and CDR2 sequences are MNHEY and SMNVEV (reference sequence). The CDR3 region is CASSAGLSNQPQHF. The CDR3 DNA sequence: TGTGCCAGCAGTGCAGGGTTGAGCAATCAGCCCCAGCATTTT.

The chain couples TRBV5-1 to TRBJ1-1; D unclear. The CDR3 has 16 amino acids. From germline, CDR1 is SGHRS and CDR2 YFSETQ. V was cut by 0 bases and J by 3 bases, with 15 bases left in between. The CDR3 here is CASSLVQSSVDTEAFF. The CDR3 region has the DNA TGCGCCAGCAGCTTGGTACAGTCCTCAGTGGACACTGAAGCTTTCTTT. The full variable domain, with the rest looked up from reference TRBV5-1 and TRBJ1-1, is KAGVTQTPRYLIKTRGQQVTLSCSPISGHRSVSWYQQTPGQGLQFLFEYFSETQRNKGNFPGRFSGRQFSNSRSEMNVSTLELGDSALYLCASSLVQSSVDTEAFFGQGTRLTVV.

The rearrangement joins TRBV28 to TRBJ2-7; D possibly corresponds to TRBD1 (6 bases). V lost 5 bases and J 3 bases, leaving 20 bases between the germline ends. The CDR3 covers 16 residues. Germline loops: CDR1 MDHEN, CDR2 SYDVKM. The DNA of the CDR3 is TGTGCCAGCAGTGACCCACAGGGATCAGGATACTACGAGCAGTACTTC. Translation gives CASSDPQGSGYYEQYF.

The rearrangement uses TRBV28 and TRBJ2-7; D may be TRBD1 (6 bases). The CDR3 runs to 13 residues. Germline assignment: CDR1 MDHEN and CDR2 SYDVKM. V shed 6 bases and J shed 1 base, with 10 bases lying between them. The CDR3 sequence is CASRDSSSYEQYF. CDR3 DNA: TGTGCCAGCAGGGACAGTTCTTCCTACGAGCAGTACTTC.

In its sample, this clone was seen once. This sequence joins TRBV28 and TRBJ2-7, with D perhaps matching TRBD1 (5 bases). This CDR3 region has 14 residues. V was pared by 7 bases and J by 1 base, with 14 bases between. Germline V gives CDR1 MDHEN, CDR2 SYDVKM. CDR3 sequence: CASNLGQGSYEQYF. CDR3 nucleotides: TGTGCCAGCAACCTAGGCCAGGGATCCTACGAGCAGTACTTC. Full variable domain (rest looked up from reference TRBV28 and TRBJ2-7): DVKVTQSSRYLVKRTGEKVFLECVQDMDHENMFWYRQDPGLGLRLIYFSYDVKMKEKGDIPEGYSVSREKKERFSLILESASTNQTSMYLCASNLGQGSYEQYFGPGTRLTVT.

The rearrangement joins TRBV28 to TRBJ2-2; D not certain. This CDR3 is built from 13 residues. The V end lost 4 bases, the J end lost 6 bases, and 9 bases lay between the germline ends. Germline V CDR1 and CDR2: MDHEN, SYDVKM. CDR3 in amino acids: CASSSYEAGELFF. CDR3 DNA sequence: TGTGCCAGCAGTTCCTATGAGGCCGGGGAGCTGTTTTTT.

The chain joins TRBV18 to TRBJ1-1; D possibly corresponds to TRBD1 (5 bases). Germline V gives CDR1 KGHSH, CDR2 LQKENI. V dropped 3 bases and J dropped 6 bases, with 5 bases sitting between them. The CDR3 length is 11 residues. This chain's CDR3 is CASSPGAEAFF. CDR3 nucleotides: TGTGCCAGCTCACCGGGGGCTGAAGCTTTCTTT.

This clone has only one observation. The J gene is TRBJ1-1, the V gene TRBV19; D unresolved. Germline V lookup: CDR1 LNHDA, CDR2 SQIVND (reference sequence). This CDR3 contains 15 residues. Deletions cut 4 bases from V and 6 bases from J, with 18 bases between. In DNA, the CDR3 is TGTGCCAGTAGTAACTCCGAAGGGTGGATATCTGAAGCTTTCTTT. Translating gives CASSNSEGWISEAFF.

The chain employs TRBV30 and TRBJ1-1; 9 bases are shared with TRBD1. The V gene's germline CDR1 is GTSNPN and CDR2 SVGIG (reference sequence). V trimming: 0 bases; J trimming: 3 bases; junction bases outside the gene matches: 17. The CDR3 consists of 19 residues. CDR3: CAWSVLRDREDEVYTEAFF. The DNA for the CDR3 is TGTGCCTGGAGTGTTTTGCGGGACAGGGAGGATGAGGTGTACACTGAAGCTTTCTTT.

The J gene is TRBJ2-2, the V gene TRBV28; D unclear. The CDR3 totals 12 residues. Per germline, CDR1 MDHEN and CDR2 SYDVKM. Trimming removed 4 bases from V and 6 bases from J, with 6 bases in between. In DNA form, the CDR3 reads TGTGCCAGCAGTTCCAACCCCGGGGAGCTGTTTTTT. It encodes CASSSNPGELFF.

The chain joins TRBV27 to TRBJ2-5; possible D gene TRBD1, 5 bases. This CDR3 region has 15 residues. In germline, CDR1 is MNHEY, CDR2 SMNVEV (reference sequence). Trimming took off 8 bases at V and 7 bases at J, with 23 bases between the two ends. The CDR3 spells CASGYNLPGMGTQYF. Written as DNA, the CDR3 is TGTGCCAGCGGATATAACCTCCCAGGGATGGGGACCCAGTACTTC.

The chain joins TRBV5-4 to TRBJ2-7, with unresolved D. The CDR3 length is 12 residues. The V gene lost 0 bases and the J gene lost 5 bases, with 6 bases spanning the gap. CDR1 SGHNT and CDR2 YYREEE come from the germline V gene (reference sequence). CDR3 amino acids: CASSLVTHEQYF. CDR3 sequence (DNA): TGTGCCAGCAGCTTGGTTACCCACGAGCAGTACTTC. The variable domain in full, completed from reference TRBV5-4 and TRBJ2-7, reads ETGVTQSPTHLIKTRGQQVTLRCSSQSGHNTVSWYQQALGQGPQFIFQYYREEENGRGNFPPRFSGLQFPNYSSELNVNALELDDSALYLCASSLVTHEQYFGPGTRLTVT.